The text below deals with one T cell receptor beta chain. Its specificity is not known. V lost 4 bases, J lost 2 bases, and 8 bases lay in between. There are 13 residues in the CDR3. CDR1 is PRHDT, CDR2 FYEKMQ, per germline (reference sequence). This specimen comes from a study of cytomegalovirus exposure and HLA in healthy donors. Overall study context: Unique TCRs from HLA-typed donors, roughly 89 million of them, were held in an early data release. Study-level findings and limits: A later analysis reported that several of the most significant clusters appeared to be linked to common viral pathogens, among them Epstein-Barr virus. Researchers counted roughly 150 TCR beta chains as cytomegalovirus-associated. Researchers reported in a later analysis that a missense DCLRE1C variant was tied to TCR beta V- and J-gene trimming.

PCR was performed using 60 Vbeta and 13 Jbeta primers. Some clones are missing from TCRdb's copy, which holds only in-frame ones; the method was immunoSEQ multiplex PCR. The sample consists of 80,000 to 100,000 clones, 80% of them appearing once. The sample taken for sequencing was PBMCs. The clonotype was recovered from a man under 40 in good health and CMV-seronegative. The J gene is TRBJ1-1, the V gene TRBV13, with unresolved D. CDR3 in amino acids: CASSSNRNTEAFF. The CDR3 DNA reads TGTGCCAGCAGCTCCAACAGAAACACTGAAGCTTTCTTT.